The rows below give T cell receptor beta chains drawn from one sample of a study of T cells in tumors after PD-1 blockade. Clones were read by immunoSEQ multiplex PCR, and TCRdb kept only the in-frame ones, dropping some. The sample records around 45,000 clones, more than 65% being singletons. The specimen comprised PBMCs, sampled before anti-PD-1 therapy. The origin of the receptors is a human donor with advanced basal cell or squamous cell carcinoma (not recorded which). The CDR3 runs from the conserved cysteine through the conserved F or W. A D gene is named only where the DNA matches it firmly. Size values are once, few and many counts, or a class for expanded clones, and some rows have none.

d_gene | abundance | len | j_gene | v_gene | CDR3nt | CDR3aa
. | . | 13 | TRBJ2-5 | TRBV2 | TGTGCCAGCAGGAAAGGGTTAGGGGAGACCCAGTACTTC | CASRKGLGETQYF
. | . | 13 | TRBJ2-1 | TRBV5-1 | TGCGCCAGCAGCTTGCGGGCAGGGTATGAGCAGTTCTTC | CASSLRAGYEQFF
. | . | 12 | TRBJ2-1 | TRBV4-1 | TGCGCCAGCAGCCAAGTTGGGACCGAGCAGTTCTTC | CASSQVGTEQFF
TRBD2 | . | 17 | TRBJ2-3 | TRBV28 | TGTGCCAGCAGTCTCAATGAGCGGGAGGCCCGTGGAGATACGCAGTATTTT | CASSLNEREARGDTQYF
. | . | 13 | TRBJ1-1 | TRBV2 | TGTGCCAGCGGCTTAATGCCGGGGGCTGAAGCTTTCTTT | CASGLMPGAEAFF
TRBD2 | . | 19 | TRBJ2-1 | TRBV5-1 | TGCGCCAGCAGCTTAAATCCGGGACTAGCGGGGGCAACCGGGGCTGAGCAGTTCTTC | CASSLNPGLAGATGAEQFF
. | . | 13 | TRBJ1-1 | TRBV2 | TGTGCCAGCAGCGGACAGAAAAACACTGAAGCTTTCTTT | CASSGQKNTEAFF
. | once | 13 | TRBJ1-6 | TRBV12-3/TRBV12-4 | TGTGCCAGCAGCCCGGGGTATAATTCACCCCTCCACTTT | CASSPGYNSPLHF
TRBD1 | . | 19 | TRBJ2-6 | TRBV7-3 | TGTGCCAGCAGCCAGGGCTGGGGACAGGGGGCGGGTGGGGCCAACGTCCTGACTTTC | CASSQGWGQGAGGANVLTF
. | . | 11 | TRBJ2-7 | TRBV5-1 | TGCGCCAGCAGCTTGTTGGGCGAGCAGTACTTC | CASSLLGEQYF
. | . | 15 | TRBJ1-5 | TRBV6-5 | TGTGCCAGCAGTTTTCGGGTAAATAGCAATCAGCCCCAGCATTTT | CASSFRVNSNQPQHF
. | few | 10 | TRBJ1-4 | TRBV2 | TGTGCCAGCGGCCGGGAAAAACTGTTTTTT | CASGREKLFF
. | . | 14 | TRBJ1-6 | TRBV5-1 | TGCGCCAGCAGCTTGCAGGGATATAATTCACCCCTCCACTTT | CASSLQGYNSPLHF
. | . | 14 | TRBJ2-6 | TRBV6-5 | TGTGCCAGCAGCCAGCAAGCCGGGGCCAACGTCCTGACTTTC | CASSQQAGANVLTF
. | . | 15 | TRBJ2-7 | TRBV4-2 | TGTGCCAGCAGCCAAGTGGCTAGAGGGGCTTACGAGCAGTACTTC | CASSQVARGAYEQYF
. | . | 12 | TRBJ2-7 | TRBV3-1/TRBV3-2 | TGTGCCAGCAGCCAAGCCTCCTACGAGCAGTACTTC | CASSQASYEQYF
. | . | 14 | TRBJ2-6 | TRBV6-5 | TGTGCCAGCACGAGGGGAAGTGGGGCCAACGTCCTGACTTTC | CASTRGSGANVLTF
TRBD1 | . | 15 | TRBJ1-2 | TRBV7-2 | TGTGCCAGCAGCTGGAGGGAGGGCAGGGGGCCTGGCTACACCTTC | CASSWREGRGPGYTF
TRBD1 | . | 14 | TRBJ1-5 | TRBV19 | TGTGCCTCAGGGGGGGGGAGGAGCAATCAGCCCCAGCATTTT | CASGGGRSNQPQHF
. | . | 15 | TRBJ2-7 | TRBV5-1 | TGCGCCAGCAGCTTCCTAGCTACTAGCTCCTACGAGCAGTACTTC | CASSFLATSSYEQYF
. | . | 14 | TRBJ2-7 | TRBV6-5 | TGTGCCAGCATCCCAGCGGGCCTCTCCTACGAGCAGTACTTC | CASIPAGLSYEQYF
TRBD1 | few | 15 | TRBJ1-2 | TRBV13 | TGTGCCAGCAGCTGGGGACAGGGGGCTGGCTATGGCTACACCTTC | CASSWGQGAGYGYTF
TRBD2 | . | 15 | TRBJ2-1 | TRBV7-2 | TGTGCCAGCAGCTTAAAGCTAGCGGGCGCCAATGAGCAGTTCTTC | CASSLKLAGANEQFF
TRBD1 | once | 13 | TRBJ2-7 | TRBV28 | TGTGCCAGCAGTCTCGGACAGGGGTACGAGCAGTACTTC | CASSLGQGYEQYF
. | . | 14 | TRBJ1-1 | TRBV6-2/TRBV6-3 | TGTGCCAGCAGTTACCAGTCTCCAAAGTCGGAAGCTTTCTTT | CASSYQSPKSEAFF
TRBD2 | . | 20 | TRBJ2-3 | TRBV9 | TGTGCCAGCAGCGTAGGGATTCGCGGACTAGCGGGGGGAAGCACAGATACGCAGTATTTT | CASSVGIRGLAGGSTDTQYF
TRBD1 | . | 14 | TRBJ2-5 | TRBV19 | TGTGCCAGTAGTATAGGACAGGGGGGGGAGACCCAGTACTTC | CASSIGQGGETQYF
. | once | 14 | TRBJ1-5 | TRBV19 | TGTGCCAGTAGTTTCCGGGACGGCAATCAGCCCCAGCATTTT | CASSFRDGNQPQHF
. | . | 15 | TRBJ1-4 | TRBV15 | TGTGCCACCAGCAGGGCCATGCAGGGGTCTGAAAAACTGTTTTTT | CATSRAMQGSEKLFF
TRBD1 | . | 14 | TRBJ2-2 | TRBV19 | TGTGCCAGTAGCGGGACAGGGAACACCGGGGAGCTGTTTTTT | CASSGTGNTGELFF
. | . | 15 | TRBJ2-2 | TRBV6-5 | TGTGCCAGCAGTTACCCGGTGGGGGGAACCGGGGAGCTGTTTTTT | CASSYPVGGTGELFF
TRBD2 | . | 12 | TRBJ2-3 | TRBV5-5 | TGTGCCAGCAGCACCGGGGGGACTACGCAGTATTTT | CASSTGGTTQYF
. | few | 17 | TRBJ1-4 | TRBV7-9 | TGTGCCAGCAGCTTACGGGGGGACCCAAACTTTAATGAAAAACTGTTTTTT | CASSLRGDPNFNEKLFF
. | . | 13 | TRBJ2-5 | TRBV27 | TGTGCCAGCAGTTCGGGGAATGAAGAGACCCAGTACTTC | CASSSGNEETQYF
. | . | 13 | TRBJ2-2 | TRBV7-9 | TGTGCCATTACACAGGGAGGAACCGGGGAGCTGTTTTTT | CAITQGGTGELFF
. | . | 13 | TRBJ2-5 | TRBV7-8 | TGTGCCAGCAGCTGGGGGGTGAGAGAGACCCAGTACTTC | CASSWGVRETQYF
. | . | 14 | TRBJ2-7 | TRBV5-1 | TGCGCCAGCAGCTTGGCAGGGGATTCCGACGAGCAGTACTTC | CASSLAGDSDEQYF
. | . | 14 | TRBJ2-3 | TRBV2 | TGTGCCAGCAGTGAAGCGGCCAACACAGATACGCAGTATTTT | CASSEAANTDTQYF
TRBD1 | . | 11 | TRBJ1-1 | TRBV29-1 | TGCAGCGTAACAGGGGGCACTGAAGCTTTCTTT | CSVTGGTEAFF
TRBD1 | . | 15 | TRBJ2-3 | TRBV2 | TGTGCCAGCGACCTAGACAGGGGGAACACAGATACGCAGTATTTT | CASDLDRGNTDTQYF
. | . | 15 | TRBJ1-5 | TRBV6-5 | TGTGCCAGCACTATCGAAGGGGGGTACGGTCAGCCCCAGCATTTT | CASTIEGGYGQPQHF
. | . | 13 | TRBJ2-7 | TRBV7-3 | TGTGCCAGCAGCCCCTCCGATCCCCACGAGCAGTACTTC | CASSPSDPHEQYF
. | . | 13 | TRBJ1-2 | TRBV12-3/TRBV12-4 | TGTGCCAGCAGTTTGGACATAACCTATGGCTACACCTTC | CASSLDITYGYTF
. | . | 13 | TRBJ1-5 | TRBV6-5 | TGTGCCAGCAGACGGAGTAGCAATCAGCCCCAGCATTTT | CASRRSSNQPQHF
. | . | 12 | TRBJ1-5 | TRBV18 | TGTGCCAGCTCACCAGAGAATCAGCCCCAGCATTTT | CASSPENQPQHF
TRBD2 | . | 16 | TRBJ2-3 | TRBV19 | TGTGCCAGTAGTACTACTAGCGGGGGGGCAACAGATACGCAGTATTTT | CASSTTSGGATDTQYF